These T cell receptor beta chains were read from a single sample in a study of cytomegalovirus exposure and HLA in healthy donors. The assay was immunoSEQ multiplex PCR, and TCRdb's table has in-frame clones only and misses some. The table shows 150,000 to 200,000 clones, with 85% occurring only once. Sequenced: PBMCs. The origin of the receptors is a man between 18 and 29 years old in good health and CMV-seropositive. CDR3s include the opening cysteine and the closing phenylalanine or tryptophan. A D gene is named only where the DNA matches it firmly. Size is omitted from some rows. Given values are once, few, many or a class for expanded clones.

V: TRBV6-1; D: NA; size: NA; J: TRBJ2-7; length: 12; CDR3: CASGGASYEQYF; DNA: TGTGCCAGCGGTGGGGCTTCCTACGAGCAGTACTTC
V: TRBV5-6; D: TRBD1; size: NA; J: TRBJ1-1; length: 15; CDR3: CASSRDRGLNTEAFF; DNA: TGTGCCAGCAGCCGGGACAGGGGGCTGAACACTGAAGCTTTCTTT
V: TRBV10-2; D: NA; size: NA; J: TRBJ1-1; length: 16; CDR3: CASRNGRQSMNTEAFF; DNA: TGCGCCAGCAGAAACGGAAGACAGTCGATGAACACTGAAGCTTTCTTT
V: TRBV27; D: NA; size: NA; J: TRBJ2-7; length: 13; CDR3: CASRGQGIYEQYF; DNA: TGTGCCAGCAGGGGGCAGGGGATCTACGAGCAGTACTTC
V: TRBV27; D: NA; size: NA; J: TRBJ2-5; length: 14; CDR3: CASSVGGGRETQYF; DNA: TGTGCCAGCTCCGTCGGGGGTGGGAGGGAGACCCAGTACTTC
V: TRBV5-6; D: TRBD1; size: NA; J: TRBJ2-1; length: 14; CDR3: CASSLTGTANEQFF; DNA: TGTGCCAGCAGCTTGACCGGGACAGCCAATGAGCAGTTCTTC
V: TRBV29-1; D: NA; size: NA; J: TRBJ2-1; length: 11; CDR3: CSVDRLNEQFF; DNA: TGCAGCGTTGACAGGCTCAATGAGCAGTTCTTC
V: TRBV7-9; D: TRBD1; size: NA; J: TRBJ2-7; length: 14; CDR3: CASSPSGTGNEQYF; DNA: TGTGCCAGCAGCCCTTCCGGGACAGGGAACGAGCAGTACTTC
V: TRBV5-1; D: NA; size: NA; J: TRBJ1-1; length: 13; CDR3: CASKDGMNTEAFF; DNA: TGCGCCAGCAAGGACGGGATGAACACTGAAGCTTTCTTT
V: TRBV2; D: TRBD1; size: few; J: TRBJ1-2; length: 14; CDR3: CASISGQGASGYTF; DNA: TGTGCCAGCATTTCAGGACAGGGGGCAAGTGGCTACACCTTC
V: TRBV6-5; D: NA; size: NA; J: TRBJ2-5; length: 15; CDR3: CASSYSIQAKETQYF; DNA: TGTGCCAGCAGTTACTCGATACAGGCAAAAGAGACCCAGTACTTC
V: TRBV27; D: TRBD2; size: few; J: TRBJ2-1; length: 17; CDR3: CASSSPHSGGSYNEQFF; DNA: TGTGCCAGCAGTTCCCCCCATAGCGGGGGCTCCTACAATGAGCAGTTCTTC
V: TRBV7-2; D: NA; size: NA; J: TRBJ1-2; length: 14; CDR3: CASSLALGVYGYTF; DNA: TGTGCCAGCAGCTTAGCGCTGGGAGTTTATGGCTACACCTTC
V: TRBV19; D: NA; size: NA; J: TRBJ1-1; length: 12; CDR3: CASSGQLTEAFF; DNA: TGTGCCAGTAGTGGACAGCTCACTGAAGCTTTCTTT
V: TRBV27; D: NA; size: once; J: TRBJ2-3; length: 15; CDR3: CASSLSRDPTDTQYF; DNA: TGTGCCAGCAGTTTATCGCGGGACCCCACAGATACGCAGTATTTT
V: TRBV7-3; D: TRBD2; size: NA; J: TRBJ2-1; length: 16; CDR3: CASSSPRGGAYNEQFF; DNA: TGTGCCAGCAGCTCCCCTCGCGGGGGGGCCTACAATGAGCAGTTCTTC
V: TRBV19; D: NA; size: NA; J: TRBJ2-2; length: 13; CDR3: CASSIPETGELFF; DNA: TGTGCCAGTAGTATACCGGAGACCGGGGAGCTGTTTTTT
V: TRBV6-5; D: NA; size: NA; J: TRBJ1-1; length: 14; CDR3: CASQLTYRDTEAFF; DNA: TGTGCCAGCCAGTTGACTTACAGGGACACTGAAGCTTTCTTT
V: TRBV5-1; D: TRBD1; size: NA; J: TRBJ1-1; length: 15; CDR3: CASSNLGQGNTEAFF; DNA: TGCGCCAGCAGCAACCTGGGACAGGGGAACACTGAAGCTTTCTTT
V: TRBV6-1; D: NA; size: once; J: TRBJ2-1; length: 13; CDR3: CASREPKYNEQFF; DNA: TGTGCCTCTCGGGAGCCCAAATACAATGAGCAGTTCTTC
V: TRBV19; D: NA; size: NA; J: TRBJ2-2; length: 15; CDR3: CASGHEGTNTGELFF; DNA: TGTGCCAGTGGTCACGAGGGTACAAACACCGGGGAGCTGTTTTTT
V: TRBV28; D: NA; size: NA; J: TRBJ1-2; length: 12; CDR3: CASSSTNYGYTF; DNA: TGTGCCAGCAGTTCGACAAACTATGGCTACACCTTC
V: TRBV28; D: TRBD1; size: NA; J: TRBJ1-1; length: 13; CDR3: CASSLGQPTEAFF; DNA: TGTGCCAGCAGTTTGGGACAGCCCACTGAAGCTTTCTTT
V: TRBV5-1; D: NA; size: once; J: TRBJ1-2; length: 13; CDR3: CASSLDKNYGYTF; DNA: TGCGCCAGCAGCTTAGACAAAAACTATGGCTACACCTTC
V: TRBV11-2; D: NA; size: few; J: TRBJ1-1; length: 13; CDR3: CASTTGFETEAFF; DNA: TGTGCCAGCACGACTGGTTTCGAGACTGAAGCTTTCTTT
V: TRBV6-5; D: NA; size: NA; J: TRBJ1-1; length: 14; CDR3: CASSYYADNTEAFF; DNA: TGTGCCAGCAGTTACTACGCAGATAACACTGAAGCTTTCTTT
V: TRBV28; D: NA; size: NA; J: TRBJ2-1; length: 12; CDR3: CASSLTGHEQFF; DNA: TGTGCCAGCAGTTTAACAGGGCATGAGCAGTTCTTC
V: TRBV5-4; D: TRBD2; size: once; J: TRBJ2-2; length: 16; CDR3: CASSPGGTANTGELFF; DNA: TGTGCCAGCAGTCCGGGGGGGACGGCGAACACCGGGGAGCTGTTTTTT
V: TRBV28; D: NA; size: NA; J: TRBJ2-1; length: 15; CDR3: CASSFYVSGYNEQFF; DNA: TGTGCCAGCAGTTTTTATGTGTCCGGTTACAATGAGCAGTTCTTC
V: TRBV5-1; D: TRBD1; size: NA; J: TRBJ2-1; length: 13; CDR3: CASSLEGGFEQFF; DNA: TGCGCCAGCAGCTTGGAAGGGGGCTTTGAGCAGTTCTTC
V: TRBV28; D: NA; size: few; J: TRBJ1-2; length: 13; CDR3: CASSPDWNYGYTF; DNA: TGTGCCAGCAGCCCCGACTGGAACTATGGCTACACCTTC
V: TRBV30; D: NA; size: NA; J: TRBJ1-1; length: 13; CDR3: CAWSMTDSTEAFF; DNA: TGTGCCTGGAGTATGACGGACAGCACTGAAGCTTTCTTT
V: TRBV5-4; D: NA; size: NA; J: TRBJ2-3; length: 15; CDR3: CASSLFLAGTDTQYF; DNA: TGTGCCAGCAGCTTGTTTTTAGCGGGCACAGATACGCAGTATTTT
V: TRBV11-2; D: TRBD1; size: once; J: TRBJ2-6; length: 15; CDR3: CASSSQGAGANVLTF; DNA: TGTGCCAGCAGCTCACAGGGGGCTGGGGCCAACGTCCTGACTTTC
V: TRBV29-1; D: TRBD2; size: NA; J: TRBJ2-1; length: 16; CDR3: CSAGAGGTGNSNEQFF; DNA: TGCAGCGCTGGAGCGGGAGGGACAGGAAACAGCAATGAGCAGTTCTTC
V: TRBV2; D: TRBD1; size: NA; J: TRBJ1-4; length: 14; CDR3: CASSVRTGNEKLFF; DNA: TGTGCCAGCAGTGTCAGGACAGGGAATGAAAAACTGTTTTTT
V: TRBV5-6; D: TRBD1; size: NA; J: TRBJ1-6; length: 15; CDR3: CASSLRGPGNSPLHF; DNA: TGTGCCAGCAGCTTGAGGGGGCCGGGGAATTCACCCCTCCACTTT
V: TRBV19; D: NA; size: few; J: TRBJ1-2; length: 13; CDR3: CASSPGGAGHYTF; DNA: TGTGCCAGTAGTCCCGGAGGGGCAGGCCACTACACCTTC
V: TRBV29-1; D: NA; size: NA; J: TRBJ2-7; length: 15; CDR3: CSVEGGPGRWYEQYF; DNA: TGCAGCGTTGAAGGAGGGCCAGGACGTTGGTACGAGCAGTACTTC
V: TRBV6-4; D: TRBD1; size: NA; J: TRBJ1-3; length: 15; CDR3: CASSFDRGQGNTIYF; DNA: TGTGCCAGCAGCTTTGACAGGGGGCAGGGAAACACCATATATTTT
V: TRBV7-2; D: TRBD2; size: once; J: TRBJ2-2; length: 14; CDR3: CASTGGANTGELFF; DNA: TGTGCCAGCACCGGGGGGGCGAACACCGGGGAGCTGTTTTTT
V: TRBV6-1; D: TRBD1; size: NA; J: TRBJ2-5; length: 14; CDR3: CASKIQGAGETQYF; DNA: TGTGCCAGCAAAATACAGGGGGCAGGTGAGACCCAGTACTTC
V: TRBV27; D: TRBD2; size: NA; J: TRBJ2-7; length: 14; CDR3: CASSTAGPSDEQYF; DNA: TGTGCCAGCAGTACAGCGGGACCCTCCGACGAGCAGTACTTC
V: TRBV5-4; D: NA; size: NA; J: TRBJ2-1; length: 18; CDR3: CASSLKRTWSTNYNEQFF; DNA: TGTGCCAGCAGCTTGAAACGTACGTGGTCTACCAACTACAATGAGCAGTTCTTC
V: TRBV5-5; D: TRBD1; size: NA; J: TRBJ2-5; length: 14; CDR3: CASSWGQGWETQYF; DNA: TGTGCCAGCAGCTGGGGACAGGGATGGGAGACCCAGTACTTC
V: TRBV19; D: NA; size: NA; J: TRBJ1-1; length: 13; CDR3: CASSRSRNTEAFF; DNA: TGTGCCAGTAGTAGGTCCAGGAACACTGAAGCTTTCTTT
V: TRBV28; D: TRBD1; size: NA; J: TRBJ2-7; length: 17; CDR3: CASSLRLGTAGTYEQYF; DNA: TGTGCCAGCAGTTTGCGGCTCGGGACAGCTGGAACATACGAGCAGTACTTC
V: TRBV14; D: TRBD1; size: NA; J: TRBJ2-5; length: 14; CDR3: CASSQEGTGETQYF; DNA: TGTGCCAGCAGCCAAGAAGGGACAGGAGAGACCCAGTACTTC
V: TRBV10-3; D: NA; size: NA; J: TRBJ1-2; length: 13; CDR3: CAISEGGPYGYTF; DNA: TGTGCCATCAGTGAGGGGGGCCCCTATGGCTACACCTTC
V: TRBV11-2; D: TRBD2; size: NA; J: TRBJ2-5; length: 14; CDR3: CASSPGLAEETQYF; DNA: TGTGCCAGCAGCCCGGGACTAGCGGAAGAGACCCAGTACTTC
V: TRBV7-9; D: TRBD1; size: few; J: TRBJ1-2; length: 12; CDR3: CASSLQGDGYTF; DNA: TGTGCCAGCAGCTTACAGGGGGATGGCTACACCTTC
V: TRBV6-1; D: NA; size: NA; J: TRBJ1-2; length: 16; CDR3: CASSEGALQPLYGYTF; DNA: TGTGCCAGCAGTGAAGGGGCGTTACAACCCCTCTATGGCTACACCTTC
V: TRBV27; D: TRBD1; size: NA; J: TRBJ1-3; length: 15; CDR3: CASSLEDRGVNTIYF; DNA: TGTGCCAGCAGTTTAGAAGACAGGGGGGTAAACACCATATATTTT
V: TRBV7-8; D: NA; size: few; J: TRBJ1-5; length: 15; CDR3: CASSLGGFPNQPQHF; DNA: TGTGCCAGCAGCTTAGGAGGGTTTCCCAATCAGCCCCAGCATTTT
V: TRBV7-9; D: NA; size: NA; J: TRBJ1-1; length: 13; CDR3: CASSLPGNTEAFF; DNA: TGTGCCAGCAGCTTACCAGGGAACACTGAAGCTTTCTTT
V: TRBV18; D: NA; size: NA; J: TRBJ1-6; length: 13; CDR3: CASSPLTDSPLHF; DNA: TGTGCCAGCTCACCACTCACGGATTCACCCCTCCACTTT
V: TRBV30; D: NA; size: NA; J: TRBJ2-5; length: 14; CDR3: CASRSGLVQETQYF; DNA: TGTGCCTCTCGTTCAGGGCTAGTGCAAGAGACCCAGTACTTC